This TCR beta chain was sequenced for a study of control samples from healthy donors and cancer patients. Between the trimmed V and J ends, which lost 5 bases and 6 bases, there was a span of 13 bases. The CDR3 runs to 13 residues. The germline V gene encodes CDR1 MNHEY and CDR2 SVGAGI. Only in-frame clones appear in the TCRdb table, and some are missing; sequencing was by immunoSEQ multiplex PCR. The data show roughly 69,000 clones, 70% to 90% seen once. The rearrangement uses TRBV6-5 and TRBJ1-2, with a tentative D call TRBD1 (5 bases). The sequence came from a woman between 50 and 59 years old with head and neck cancer. The specimen was PBMCs. In nucleotides, the CDR3 is TGTGCCAGCAGTACTTTCTGGGGGGATGGCTACACCTTC. It specifies CASSTFWGDGYTF.